This T cell receptor (beta chain) was recovered during a study of OX40 agonist ivuxolimab in advanced cancers. Sequencing used immunoSEQ multiplex PCR; TCRdb keeps in-frame clones, though not all of them. The data contain 29,000 or so clones, about nine tenths of them singletons. CDR1 is MGHRA, CDR2 YSYEKL, per germline. Trimming shortened V by 3 bases and J by 5 bases, and 16 bases separated the two germline ends. The CDR3 contains 15 residues. This TCR was recovered from an adult with an advanced solid tumor such as melanoma, head and neck, liver or kidney cancer. This sample comprised CD4+ or CD8+ T cells sorted from blood, obtained in a trial of the OX40 agonist ivuxolimab. The chain joins TRBV4-1 to TRBJ1-1, with unresolved D. The CDR3 is CASSHPAPLWTEAFF. DNA for the CDR3: TGCGCCAGCAGCCACCCTGCCCCCTTATGGACTGAAGCTTTCTTT.